A single sample is the source of the 10 T cell receptor beta chains below, sequenced in a study of graft-versus-host responses after intestinal transplantation. Using immunoSEQ multiplex PCR, the repertoire was profiled, and TCRdb retains in-frame clones only, with some absent. The table records 9,500 to 15,000 clones, over 90% of them present only once. Sequenced here: PBMCs, sampled just under 110 days after intestinal transplant. The receptors were sampled from a human patient who received an intestinal transplant, so some T cells may come from the graft donor.

The chain carries TRBV1 and TRBJ1-2; the table's TRBD1 call for D was not verified on the DNA. TRBV1 is shown as a pseudogene. CDR3 length: 15 amino acids. The CDR3 bases are TGCACCAGCAGCGTCCGGGACAGGGATAACTATGGCTACACCTTC. Translating gives CTSSVRDRDNYGYTF.

This clone has a single count. The chain carries TRBV5-4 and TRBJ1-1; 9 bases fit TRBD1. In germline, CDR1 is SGHNT, CDR2 YYREEE (reference sequence). V lost 1 base to trimming and J lost 7 bases; unmatched junction nucleotides: 5. This CDR3 comprises 14 residues. CDR3 sequence: CASSLTGGEVEAFF. The CDR3 nucleotides read TGTGCCAGCAGCTTGACAGGGGGCGAGGTTGAAGCTTTCTTT.

This clone has a handful of counts. This chain links TRBV19 with TRBJ1-5; TRBD1 matches 8 bases. J was trimmed by 1 base and V by 5 bases; bases with no gene match: 1. This CDR3 contains 14 residues. Germline loops: CDR1 LNHDA, CDR2 SQIVND (reference sequence). CDR3 DNA: TGTGCCAGTAGTTACAGGGGGAGCAATCAGCCCCAGCATTTT. Translation gives CASSYRGSNQPQHF. Supplemented by reference TRBV19 and TRBJ1-5, the full variable domain reads DGGITQSPKYLFRKEGQNVTLSCEQNLNHDAMYWYRQDPGQGLRLIYYSQIVNDFQKGDIAEGYSVSREKKESFPLTVTSAQKNPTAFYLCASSYRGSNQPQHFGDGTRLSIL.

The chain uses TRBV7-7 and TRBJ2-5; D gene ambiguous. This CDR3 is 14 amino acids long. Deletions cut 4 bases from V and 2 bases from J, with 11 bases between. CDR1 and CDR2 from the germline V gene are SSHAT and FNYEAQ (reference sequence). The CDR3 DNA reads as TGTGCCAGCAGCTCGAGCAGTCTACAAGAGACCCAGTACTTC. It yields the protein CASSSSSLQETQYF. The full variable domain, its missing parts supplied by reference TRBV7-7 and TRBJ2-5, is GAGVSQSPRYKVTKRGQDVTLRCDPISSHATLYWYQQALGQGPEFLTYFNYEAQPDKSGLPSDRFSAERPEGSISTLTIQRTEQRDSAMYRCASSSSSLQETQYFGPGTRLLVL.

This sequence joins TRBV11-2 and TRBJ2-1; 10 nucleotides match TRBD2. Germline V CDR1 and CDR2: SGHAT, FQNNGV. The V gene end was trimmed by 4 bases and the J gene end by 2 bases; junction bases not matched to a gene: 2. The CDR3 has 15 residues. The CDR3 region is CASSSTSGTYNEQFF. Here the CDR3 DNA reads TGTGCCAGCAGCTCTACTAGCGGGACCTACAATGAGCAGTTCTTC. The variable domain in full, completed from reference TRBV11-2 and TRBJ2-1, reads EAGVAQSPRYKIIEKRQSVAFWCNPISGHATLYWYQQILGQGPKLLIQFQNNGVVDDSQLPKDRFSAERLKGVDSTLKIQPAKLEDSAVYLCASSSTSGTYNEQFFGPGTRLTVL.

The CDR3 DNA reads TGTGCCAGCAGTCGACGACAGGGGCGGGGCACTGAAGCTTTCTTT. Its protein is CASSRRQGRGTEAFF. J is TRBJ1-1 and V is TRBV27; TRBD1 aligns across 8 bases. Per germline, CDR1 MNHEY and CDR2 SMNVEV (reference sequence). V was pared by 5 bases and J by 4 bases, with 9 bases of the junction left unmatched. This CDR3 contains 15 residues.

The rearrangement uses TRBV5-1 and TRBJ2-6; D call uncertain. Per germline, CDR1 SGHRS and CDR2 YFSETQ. Trimming removed 5 bases from V and 2 bases from J, with 11 bases in between. The CDR3 spans 15 residues. In DNA, the CDR3 is TGCGCCAGCAGGGGGATGGGAACTGGGGCCAACGTCCTGACTTTC. As protein: CASRGMGTGANVLTF.

V usage is TRBV27 and J usage is TRBJ1-5, with TRBD1 matching 11 bases. CDR1 and CDR2 from the germline V gene are MNHEY and SMNVEV (reference sequence). After removal of 6 bases from V and 6 bases from J, the junction contained 10 bases not matched to a gene. CDR3 length: 16 residues. The CDR3 sequence: CASSPRTGGLGQPQHF. In nucleotides, the CDR3 is TGTGCCAGCAGCCCTAGGACAGGGGGCTTAGGTCAGCCCCAGCATTTT.

This chain connects TRBV18 to TRBJ2-3, with 9 nucleotides matching TRBD2. The germline V gene encodes CDR1 KGHSH and CDR2 LQKENI. The CDR3 loop spans 16 amino acids. Unmatched junction bases numbered 9, after V lost 3 bases and J lost 5 bases. In DNA, the CDR3 is TGTGCCAGCTCACCTCAGGCGGGAGGGCCGGGAGATACGCAGTATTTT. Its protein is CASSPQAGGPGDTQYF.

This rearrangement joins TRBV28 to TRBJ1-1; D ambiguous. The CDR3 loop spans 16 amino acids. Germline V CDR1 and CDR2: MDHEN, SYDVKM. Trimming took 1 base from V and 7 from J, leaving 19 bases between them. The CDR3 DNA follows: TGTGCCAGCAGTTTATCCCCAGGATTTGCCTTGTATGAAGCTTTCTTT. This gives the protein CASSLSPGFALYEAFF.